The text below deals with one T cell receptor (beta chain). Its matching antigen is unknown. TCRdb keeps only in-frame clones here, not all; method: immunoSEQ multiplex PCR. In the table there are roughly 80,000 clones, around nine tenths of which are singletons. The CDR3 totals 15 residues. V was trimmed by 1 base and J by 3 bases, leaving 10 bases between them. Germline loops: CDR1 LNHDA, CDR2 SQIVND (reference sequence). Sequencing was limited to surgery cases with top T cell transcript signatures in brain tissue. This sample stems from a study of brain T cells in children with intractable seizures. General study findings and limits: Viral specificity was inferred only from CDR3 similarity; HCMV serostatus was unknown. Absence of clones before surgery may stem from lower sequencing depth.

J is TRBJ1-3 and V is TRBV19; D gene ambiguous. The TCR originated in a girl aged 2 to 10 with Rasmussen encephalitis and intractable seizures. The source was peripheral blood, collected at surgery. CDR3 in amino acids: CASSIGTEGGNTIYF. Written as DNA, the CDR3 is TGTGCCAGTAGTATAGGAACAGAGGGTGGAAACACCATATATTTT.